A selection of T cell receptor beta chains follows, all from one sample in a study of cytomegalovirus exposure and HLA in healthy donors. The data were produced by immunoSEQ multiplex PCR, yet TCRdb's version contains in-frame clones alone and is incomplete. The sample yields approximately 180,000 clones, around 85% seen once. Sample: PBMCs. These receptors originate from a man aged 18 to 29 in good health and CMV-seronegative. CDR3s include the opening cysteine and the closing phenylalanine or tryptophan. The order of the fields is CDR3 protein, CDR3 DNA, D gene, V gene, clone size, J gene. D genes are given only for firm matches. The size entry is marked missing in some rows and otherwise reads once, few, many or a size class.

cdr3_aa: CSVSISTENQPQHF; cdr3_nt: TGCAGCGTTAGTATATCGACTGAGAATCAGCCCCAGCATTTT; d_call: NA; v_call: TRBV29-1; clone_size: once; j_call: TRBJ1-5
cdr3_aa: CASRTVDRAGELFF; cdr3_nt: TGTGCCAGCAGGACGGTTGACAGGGCCGGGGAGCTGTTTTTT; d_call: TRBD1; v_call: TRBV6-5; clone_size: NA; j_call: TRBJ2-2
cdr3_aa: CASSDAGTGDYEQYF; cdr3_nt: TGTGCCAGCAGTGACGCCGGGACAGGGGACTACGAGCAGTACTTC; d_call: TRBD1; v_call: TRBV25-1; clone_size: NA; j_call: TRBJ2-7
cdr3_aa: CASSQALRGGNTEAFF; cdr3_nt: TGCGCCAGCAGCCAAGCCCTGCGGGGGGGGAACACTGAAGCTTTCTTT; d_call: NA; v_call: TRBV4-1; clone_size: NA; j_call: TRBJ1-1
cdr3_aa: CASSYSPPTYYEQYF; cdr3_nt: TGTGCCAGCAGTTACTCCCCCCCCACCTACTACGAGCAGTACTTC; d_call: NA; v_call: TRBV6-5; clone_size: NA; j_call: TRBJ2-7
cdr3_aa: CASSSPGTGLRGTEAFF; cdr3_nt: TGTGCCAGCAGTTCGCCCGGGACAGGGCTCCGGGGGACTGAAGCTTTCTTT; d_call: TRBD1; v_call: TRBV28; clone_size: NA; j_call: TRBJ1-1
cdr3_aa: CASIGPVQVSNQPQHF; cdr3_nt: TGTGCCAGTATCGGTCCCGTGCAGGTCAGCAATCAGCCCCAGCATTTT; d_call: NA; v_call: TRBV28; clone_size: NA; j_call: TRBJ1-5
cdr3_aa: CASSTGTGGLADTQYF; cdr3_nt: TGCGCCAGCAGCACCGGGACAGGGGGCTTAGCAGATACGCAGTATTTT; d_call: TRBD1; v_call: TRBV5-1; clone_size: NA; j_call: TRBJ2-3
cdr3_aa: CASSPTLTSLLEQYF; cdr3_nt: TGCGCCAGCAGCCCTACGCTGACATCGTTGCTCGAGCAGTACTTC; d_call: NA; v_call: TRBV4-3; clone_size: NA; j_call: TRBJ2-7
cdr3_aa: CASALSGYNEQFF; cdr3_nt: TGCGCCAGCGCCCTCAGCGGGTACAATGAGCAGTTCTTC; d_call: NA; v_call: TRBV5-1; clone_size: NA; j_call: TRBJ2-1
cdr3_aa: CATTDRGTDTQYF; cdr3_nt: TGTGCCACCACTGACAGGGGCACAGATACGCAGTATTTT; d_call: TRBD1; v_call: TRBV25-1; clone_size: once; j_call: TRBJ2-3
cdr3_aa: CASSQDGGAGPGQETQYF; cdr3_nt: TGCGCCAGCAGCCAAGATGGCGGAGCAGGTCCAGGGCAAGAGACCCAGTACTTC; d_call: NA; v_call: TRBV4-1; clone_size: few; j_call: TRBJ2-5
cdr3_aa: CASSIDSSYNSPLHF; cdr3_nt: TGTGCCAGTAGTATCGACAGCTCCTATAATTCACCCCTCCACTTT; d_call: NA; v_call: TRBV19; clone_size: NA; j_call: TRBJ1-6
cdr3_aa: CASSGGGTTNEKLFF; cdr3_nt: TGTGCCAGCAGTGGGGGGGGTACAACTAATGAAAAACTGTTTTTT; d_call: NA; v_call: TRBV25-1; clone_size: NA; j_call: TRBJ1-4
cdr3_aa: CSVEDVLQFF; cdr3_nt: TGCAGCGTTGAAGATGTGCTACAGTTCTTC; d_call: NA; v_call: TRBV29-1; clone_size: NA; j_call: TRBJ2-1
cdr3_aa: CASSQGQNLESTDTQYF; cdr3_nt: TGTGCCAGCAGCCAAGGACAGAACCTAGAAAGCACAGATACGCAGTATTTT; d_call: NA; v_call: TRBV14; clone_size: NA; j_call: TRBJ2-3
cdr3_aa: CAWAGTSYTEQYF; cdr3_nt: TGTGCCTGGGCCGGGACTAGCTACACGGAGCAGTACTTC; d_call: TRBD2; v_call: TRBV30; clone_size: NA; j_call: TRBJ2-7
cdr3_aa: CASSRGLARSTDTQYF; cdr3_nt: TGTGCCAGCAGCCGAGGACTAGCGCGAAGCACAGATACGCAGTATTTT; d_call: TRBD2; v_call: TRBV14; clone_size: once; j_call: TRBJ2-3
cdr3_aa: CASSLGKRLDRGAKNIQYF; cdr3_nt: TGTGCCAGCAGCTTAGGTAAGAGGCTCGACAGGGGTGCCAAAAACATTCAGTACTTC; d_call: TRBD1; v_call: TRBV11-3; clone_size: once; j_call: TRBJ2-4
cdr3_aa: CAWSRDPASGVYTQYF; cdr3_nt: TGTGCCTGGAGTCGGGATCCCGCTAGCGGCGTTTATACGCAGTATTTT; d_call: TRBD2; v_call: TRBV30; clone_size: once; j_call: TRBJ2-3
cdr3_aa: CASSPDTYKNIQYF; cdr3_nt: TGCGCCAGCAGCCCGGACACATACAAAAACATTCAGTACTTC; d_call: NA; v_call: TRBV5-1; clone_size: NA; j_call: TRBJ2-4
cdr3_aa: CASKLGDRVAYEQYF; cdr3_nt: TGTGCCAGCAAACTAGGGGACAGGGTTGCTTACGAGCAGTACTTC; d_call: TRBD1; v_call: TRBV2; clone_size: NA; j_call: TRBJ2-7
cdr3_aa: CASSLWSFRGLRNTIYF; cdr3_nt: TGTGCCAGCAGTTTATGGTCCTTTAGGGGCCTGAGAAACACCATATATTTT; d_call: NA; v_call: TRBV28; clone_size: NA; j_call: TRBJ1-3
cdr3_aa: CASSPPGTGSNQPQHF; cdr3_nt: TGTGCCAGCAGTCCTCCGGGGACAGGGTCCAATCAGCCCCAGCATTTT; d_call: TRBD1; v_call: TRBV28; clone_size: once; j_call: TRBJ1-5
cdr3_aa: CASSPAGGYNEQFF; cdr3_nt: TGTGCCAGCAGCCCAGCGGGAGGCTACAATGAGCAGTTCTTC; d_call: TRBD2; v_call: TRBV7-3; clone_size: once; j_call: TRBJ2-1
cdr3_aa: CASSFSQNTEAFF; cdr3_nt: TGTGCCAGCAGCTTTAGCCAGAACACTGAAGCTTTCTTT; d_call: NA; v_call: TRBV5-4; clone_size: NA; j_call: TRBJ1-1
cdr3_aa: CASSPATSGGTDTQYF; cdr3_nt: TGTGCCAGCAGCCCGGCGACTAGCGGGGGGACAGATACGCAGTATTTT; d_call: TRBD2; v_call: TRBV5-4; clone_size: once; j_call: TRBJ2-3
cdr3_aa: CASSFQGAKNIQYF; cdr3_nt: TGTGCCAGCAGCTTTCAGGGGGCCAAAAACATTCAGTACTTC; d_call: NA; v_call: TRBV5-4; clone_size: NA; j_call: TRBJ2-4
cdr3_aa: CASSTQGLEQYF; cdr3_nt: TGCGCCAGCAGTACCCAGGGACTCGAGCAGTACTTC; d_call: NA; v_call: TRBV5-1; clone_size: NA; j_call: TRBJ2-7
cdr3_aa: CSCEDKANYGYTF; cdr3_nt: TGCAGCTGCGAGGACAAAGCTAACTATGGCTACACCTTC; d_call: NA; v_call: TRBV29-1; clone_size: few; j_call: TRBJ1-2
cdr3_aa: CASSSTQGSNTEAFF; cdr3_nt: TGCGCCAGCAGCTCCACCCAGGGCTCGAACACTGAAGCTTTCTTT; d_call: NA; v_call: TRBV5-1; clone_size: NA; j_call: TRBJ1-1
cdr3_aa: CASSGDYEQYF; cdr3_nt: TGTGCCAGCAGTGGAGACTACGAGCAGTACTTC; d_call: NA; v_call: TRBV28; clone_size: NA; j_call: TRBJ2-7
cdr3_aa: CASSRSAWYEQYF; cdr3_nt: TGTGCCAGTAGTCGGTCCGCCTGGTACGAGCAGTACTTC; d_call: NA; v_call: TRBV19; clone_size: NA; j_call: TRBJ2-7